The clone carrying this T cell receptor (beta chain) is categorized as medium-sized (0.01 to 0.1%). Sample time point: baseline, week 1 (first vaccination visit). Treatment defined: pre-vaccination baseline after standard-of-care therapy. Germline CDR1 SEHNR, CDR2 FQNEAQ (reference sequence). This CDR3 has 15 residues. The V segment lost 0 bases and the J segment 4 bases; nucleotides outside the gene matches: 3. The method was immunoSEQ multiplex PCR; TCRdb's version includes in-frame clones alone and lacks a portion of them. The table has about 70,000 clones, around 83% seen once. The sample belongs to a study of a mutant IDH1 vaccine in newly diagnosed glioma. Study background: Most patients had received both radiotherapy and temozolomide, the prior options being radiotherapy, temozolomide, or both.

The TCR comes from a woman under 30 with glioma. Some clones in this sample may be carry-over from other donors' samples. This chain links TRBV7-9 with TRBJ2-1, with 7 bases that match TRBD2. Sequencing used peripheral blood mononuclear cells (PBMCs), obtained from a glioma patient treated with radiotherapy, temozolomide or both. CDR3 amino acids: CASSLALAAYNEQFF. In DNA form, the CDR3 reads TGTGCCAGCAGCTTAGCCCTAGCGGCATACAATGAGCAGTTCTTC.